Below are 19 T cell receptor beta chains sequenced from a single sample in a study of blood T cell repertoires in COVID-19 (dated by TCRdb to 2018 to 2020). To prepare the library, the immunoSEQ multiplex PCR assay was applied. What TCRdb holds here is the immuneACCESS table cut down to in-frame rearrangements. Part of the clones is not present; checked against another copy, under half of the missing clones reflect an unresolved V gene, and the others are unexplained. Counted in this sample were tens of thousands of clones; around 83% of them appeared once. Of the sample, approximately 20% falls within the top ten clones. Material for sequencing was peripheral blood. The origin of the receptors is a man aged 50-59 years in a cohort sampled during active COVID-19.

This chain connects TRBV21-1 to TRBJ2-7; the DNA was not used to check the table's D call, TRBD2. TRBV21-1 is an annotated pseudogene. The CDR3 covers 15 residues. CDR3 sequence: CASPKREPPPYEQYV. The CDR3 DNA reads TGTGCCAGCCCAAAGCGGGAACCGCCCCCATACGAGCAGTACGTC.

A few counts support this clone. The CDR3 nucleotides are TGTGCCAGTAGTCCGCAGAGGGATCTCTACGAGCAGTACTTC. This sequence encodes CASSPQRDLYEQYF. The chain combines TRBV19 with TRBJ2-7, with D tentatively TRBD2 (5 bases). With 5 bases removed from V and 3 bases from J, the gap between germline ends came to 14 bases. The germline gives CDR1 LNHDA, CDR2 SQIVND (reference sequence). The CDR3 sequence is 14 residues long. The variable domain in full, with the rest retrieved from reference TRBV19 and TRBJ2-7, is DGGITQSPKYLFRKEGQNVTLSCEQNLNHDAMYWYRQDPGQGLRLIYYSQIVNDFQKGDIAEGYSVSREKKESFPLTVTSAQKNPTAFYLCASSPQRDLYEQYFGPGTRLTVT.

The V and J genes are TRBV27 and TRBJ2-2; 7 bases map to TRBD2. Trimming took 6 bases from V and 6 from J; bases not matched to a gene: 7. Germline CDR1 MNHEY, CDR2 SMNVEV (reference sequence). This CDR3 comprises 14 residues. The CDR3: CASRGRADAGELFF. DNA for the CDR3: TGTGCCAGCAGAGGGAGGGCTGACGCCGGGGAGCTGTTTTTT.

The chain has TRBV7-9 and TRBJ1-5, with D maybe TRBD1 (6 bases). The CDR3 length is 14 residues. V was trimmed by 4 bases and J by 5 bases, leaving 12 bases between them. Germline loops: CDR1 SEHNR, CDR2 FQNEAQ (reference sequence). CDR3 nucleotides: TGTGCCAGCAGCTCCATTGAGGGGGATCAGCCCCAGCATTTT. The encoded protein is CASSSIEGDQPQHF.

The CDR3 coding sequence is TGTGCCAGCAGTTACTCCTCCGGGACACAAACCGGGGAGCTGTTTTTT. Translated, it gives CASSYSSGTQTGELFF. This chain connects TRBV6-5 to TRBJ2-2, with a weak D call TRBD1 (6 bases). Germline CDR1 is MNHEY and CDR2 is SVGAGI. V was shortened by 0 bases and J by 5 bases, with 13 bases between the two germline ends. The CDR3 length is 16 residues.

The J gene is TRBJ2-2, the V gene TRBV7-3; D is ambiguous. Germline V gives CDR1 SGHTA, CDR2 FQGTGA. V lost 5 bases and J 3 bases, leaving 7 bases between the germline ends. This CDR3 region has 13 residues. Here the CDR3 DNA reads TGTGCCAGCAGCCCCCAGGACACCGGGGAGCTGTTTTTT. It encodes CASSPQDTGELFF.

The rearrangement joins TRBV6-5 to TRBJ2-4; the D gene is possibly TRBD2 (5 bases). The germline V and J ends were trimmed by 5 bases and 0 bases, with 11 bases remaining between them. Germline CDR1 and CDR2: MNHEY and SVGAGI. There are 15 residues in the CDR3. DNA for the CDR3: TGTGCCAGCAGTCCCCGTGGAGGAGCCAAAAACATTCAGTACTTC. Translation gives CASSPRGGAKNIQYF.

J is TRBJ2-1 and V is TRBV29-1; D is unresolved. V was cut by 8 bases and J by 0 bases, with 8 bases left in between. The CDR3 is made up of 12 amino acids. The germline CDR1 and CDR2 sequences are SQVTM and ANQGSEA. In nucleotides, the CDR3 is TGCAGCTGCACTCCCTCCTACAATGAGCAGTTCTTC. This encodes CSCTPSYNEQFF.

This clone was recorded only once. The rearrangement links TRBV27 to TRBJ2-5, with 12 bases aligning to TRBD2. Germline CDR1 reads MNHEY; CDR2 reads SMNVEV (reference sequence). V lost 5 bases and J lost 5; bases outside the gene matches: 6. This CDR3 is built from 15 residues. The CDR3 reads CASSARLAGVETQYF. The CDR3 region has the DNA TGTGCCAGCAGTGCTAGACTAGCGGGAGTGGAGACCCAGTACTTC.

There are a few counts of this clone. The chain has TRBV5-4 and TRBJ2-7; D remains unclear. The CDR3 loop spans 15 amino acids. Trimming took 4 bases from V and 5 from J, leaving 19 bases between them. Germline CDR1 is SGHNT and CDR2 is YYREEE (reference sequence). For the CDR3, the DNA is TGTGCCAGCAGCGTTAACCCCCGCGACAAGGACGAGCAGTACGTC. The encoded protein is CASSVNPRDKDEQYV.

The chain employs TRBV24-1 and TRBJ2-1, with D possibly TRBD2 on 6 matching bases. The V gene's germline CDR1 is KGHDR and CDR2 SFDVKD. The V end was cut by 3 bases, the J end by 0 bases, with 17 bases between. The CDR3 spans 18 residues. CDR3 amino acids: CATSDPGTLWSSYNEQFF. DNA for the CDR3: TGTGCCACCAGTGATCCCGGGACTTTATGGAGCTCCTACAATGAGCAGTTCTTC.

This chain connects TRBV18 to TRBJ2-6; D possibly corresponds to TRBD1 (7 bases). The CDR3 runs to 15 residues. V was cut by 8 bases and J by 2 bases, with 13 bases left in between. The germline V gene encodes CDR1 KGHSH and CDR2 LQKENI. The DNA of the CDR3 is TGTGCCAGCCCCGGAGGGGGCCCTGGGGCCAACGTCCTGACTTTC. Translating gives CASPGGGPGANVLTF. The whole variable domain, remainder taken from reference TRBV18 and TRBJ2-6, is NAGVMQNPRHLVRRRGQEARLRCSPMKGHSHVYWYRQLPEEGLKFMVYLQKENIIDESGMPKERFSAEFPKEGPSILRIQQVVRGDSAAYFCASPGGGPGANVLTFGAGSRLTVL.

The CDR3 region has the DNA TGTGCCAGCAGCTTAGACGCGGGGGGGACTAATGAAAAACTGTTTTTT. It yields the protein CASSLDAGGTNEKLFF. The chain links TRBV13 to TRBJ1-4; the D gene is possibly TRBD1 (5 bases). Per germline, CDR1 PRHDT and CDR2 FYEKMQ (reference sequence). The CDR3 spans 16 residues. Trimming left V 1 base short and J 2 bases short, with 11 bases between.

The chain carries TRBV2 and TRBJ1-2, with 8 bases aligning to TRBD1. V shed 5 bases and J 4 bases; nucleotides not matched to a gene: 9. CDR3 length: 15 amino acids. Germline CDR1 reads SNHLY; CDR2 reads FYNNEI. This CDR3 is CASSPRDRSFYGYTF. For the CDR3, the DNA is TGTGCCAGCAGTCCCCGGGACAGGAGTTTCTATGGCTACACCTTC.

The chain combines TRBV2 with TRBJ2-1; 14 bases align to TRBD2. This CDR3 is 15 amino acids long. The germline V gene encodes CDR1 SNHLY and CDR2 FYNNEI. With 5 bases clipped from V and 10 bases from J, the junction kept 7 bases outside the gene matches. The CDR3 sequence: CASSSGLAGGREQFF. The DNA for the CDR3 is TGTGCCAGCAGTTCCGGACTAGCGGGAGGACGGGAGCAGTTCTTC.

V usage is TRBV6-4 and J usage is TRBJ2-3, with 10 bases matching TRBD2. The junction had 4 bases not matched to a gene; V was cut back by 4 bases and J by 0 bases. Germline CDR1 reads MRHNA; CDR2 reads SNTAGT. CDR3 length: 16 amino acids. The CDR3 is CASSVLAGGSTDTQYF. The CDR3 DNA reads TGTGCCAGCAGTGTGTTAGCGGGGGGAAGCACAGATACGCAGTATTTT.

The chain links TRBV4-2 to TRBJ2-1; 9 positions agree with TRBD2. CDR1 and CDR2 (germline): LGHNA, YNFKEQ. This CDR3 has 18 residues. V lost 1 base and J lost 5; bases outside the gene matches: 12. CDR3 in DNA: TGTGCCAGCAGCCAAGGATCGCTAGCGGGGATGGGGAACAATGAGCAGTTCTTC. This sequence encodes CASSQGSLAGMGNNEQFF.

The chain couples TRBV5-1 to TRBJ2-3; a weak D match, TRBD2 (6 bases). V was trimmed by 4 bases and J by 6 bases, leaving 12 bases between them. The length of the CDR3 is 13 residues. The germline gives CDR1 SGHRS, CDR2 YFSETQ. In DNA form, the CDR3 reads TGCGCCAGCAGCGTCCAGGCGGGGGATACGCAGTATTTT. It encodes CASSVQAGDTQYF.

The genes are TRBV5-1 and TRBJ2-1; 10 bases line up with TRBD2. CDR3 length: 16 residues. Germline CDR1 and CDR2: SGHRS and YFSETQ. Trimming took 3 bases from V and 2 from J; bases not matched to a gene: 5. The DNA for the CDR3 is TGCGCCAGCAGCTCCGTGCTAGCGGGGGCCTACAATGAGCAGTTCTTC. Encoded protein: CASSSVLAGAYNEQFF.